What follows are 17 T cell receptor beta chains derived from one specimen sequenced in a study of T cell repertoires in cytomegalovirus infection. From the reads, TCRdb called clonotypes with MiXCR, one entry per CDR3 protein. Among about 570,000 distinct CDR3 sequences listed, around two fifths were seen once. Their cognate antigens are unknown. The sequences come from cultured PBMCs, collected from culture after CMV antigen stimulation. Every receptor here comes from a human donor in good health (CMV status not recorded). Some clones in this sample may be carry-over from other donors' samples.

J is TRBJ2-1 and V is TRBV12-3 or TRBV12-4; 13 positions match TRBD2. V shed 6 bases and J 8 bases; nucleotides not matched to a gene: 7. CDR3 size: 15 residues. The CDR3 nucleotides are TGTGCCAGCAGACTAACTAGCGGGGGGGGGCATGAGCAGTTCTTC. The encoded protein is CASRLTSGGGHEQFF.

The chain uses TRBV6-2 or TRBV6-3 and TRBJ2-1, with 11 bases identical to TRBD2. The junction had 10 bases not matched to a gene; V was cut back by 6 bases and J by 9 bases. Germline V gene lookup returns CDR1 MNHEY and CDR2 SVGEGT. CDR3 length equals 15 residues. The CDR3 sequence: CASSWVLAGVVEQFF. As DNA, the CDR3 is TGTGCCAGCAGCTGGGTACTAGCGGGAGTGGTTGAGCAGTTCTTC.

A few counts support this clonotype. This rearrangement joins TRBV6-2 or TRBV6-3 to TRBJ2-3; no definite D call. The CDR3 has 14 amino acids. Trimming removed 1 base from V and 5 bases from J, with 10 bases in between. Germline V CDR1 and CDR2: MNHEY, SVGEGT. The CDR3 region has the DNA TGTGCCAGCAGTTACTTCTCGCGGCAAGATACGCAGTATTTT. It yields the protein CASSYFSRQDTQYF.

This rearrangement joins TRBV7-8 to TRBJ1-2, with D perhaps TRBD1 (5 bases). From germline, CDR1 is SGHVS and CDR2 FQNEAQ. Trimming pared 4 bases from V and 8 bases from J, leaving 17 bases between. The CDR3 extends over 14 amino acids. CDR3 region: CASSWDSYSRGYTF. CDR3 DNA: TGTGCCAGCAGCTGGGACTCCTATTCAAGGGGCTACACCTTC.

This clonotype was detected ten times or more. CDR3 protein: CASKGSGANVLTF. CDR3 coding DNA: TGTGCCAGCAAGGGGTCTGGGGCCAACGTCCTGACTTTC. The rearrangement joins TRBV2 to TRBJ2-6; weak D call: TRBD1 (5 bases). This CDR3 is 13 amino acids long. From germline, CDR1 is SNHLY and CDR2 FYNNEI. Deletions cut 7 bases from V and 1 base from J, with 5 bases between. Full variable domain (rest looked up from reference TRBV2 and TRBJ2-6): EPEVTQTPSHQVTQMGQEVILRCVPISNHLYFYWYRQILGQKVEFLVSFYNNEISEKSEIFDDQFSVERPDGSNFTLKIRSTKLEDSAMYFCASKGSGANVLTFGAGSRLTVL.

The V gene is TRBV2, the J gene TRBJ2-2; D possibly corresponds to TRBD2 (5 bases). CDR1 SNHLY and CDR2 FYNNEI come from the germline V gene. Trimming pared 4 bases from V and 3 bases from J, leaving 9 bases between. The CDR3 length is 14 residues. DNA of the CDR3: TGTGCCAGCAGTGGATATAGCGACACCGGGGAGCTGTTTTTT. It specifies CASSGYSDTGELFF.

There are a few counts of this clonotype. The chain has TRBV2 and TRBJ2-5; D unclear. This CDR3 is 14 amino acids long. Per the germline V gene, CDR1 is SNHLY and CDR2 is FYNNEI. V lost 0 bases to trimming and J lost 5 bases, with 10 bases between them. The CDR3 reads CASSEAGLMETQYF. For the CDR3, the DNA is TGTGCCAGCAGTGAAGCAGGGCTTATGGAGACCCAGTACTTC.

The genes are TRBV5-5 and TRBJ2-7; weak D call: TRBD1 (5 bases). Germline CDR1 is SGHKS and CDR2 is YYEKEE (reference sequence). With 4 bases removed from V and 2 bases from J, the gap between germline ends came to 13 bases. This CDR3 contains 14 residues. This chain's CDR3 is CASSLTATPYEQYF. In DNA, the CDR3 is TGTGCCAGCAGCCTGACAGCAACCCCCTACGAGCAGTACTTC.

This clonotype was seen a handful of times. For the CDR3, the DNA is TGTGCCAGCAGCTTAGACGGGGGGGACATTCAGTACTTC. It codes for CASSLDGGDIQYF. V gene TRBV7-9 combines with J gene TRBJ2-4; 8 nucleotides align to TRBD2. V gave up 1 base and J gave up 8 bases; unmatched junction bases: 1. CDR3 size: 13 residues. The V gene's germline CDR1 is SEHNR and CDR2 FQNEAQ (reference sequence).

The gene calls are TRBV10-3 and TRBJ2-1, with 10 positions matching TRBD2. CDR1 is ENHRY and CDR2 is SYGVKD in the germline V gene. The CDR3 spans 15 residues. Losses at the gene ends were 3 bases for V and 5 bases for J; bases not matched to a gene: 4. The CDR3: CAISDQRGGHNEQFF. CDR3 coding DNA: TGTGCCATCAGTGATCAGCGGGGGGGTCACAATGAGCAGTTCTTC.

The chain joins TRBV7-2 to TRBJ1-1, with a weak D call TRBD1 (5 bases). Trimming took 2 bases from V and 2 from J, leaving 12 bases between them. Germline-derived CDR1 and CDR2 are SGHTA and FQGNSA. This CDR3 spans 15 amino acids. This CDR3 is CASSLPGTVNTEAFF. In DNA form, the CDR3 reads TGTGCCAGCAGCTTACCGGGGACGGTTAACACTGAAGCTTTCTTT. The full variable domain, in which reference TRBV7-2 and TRBJ1-1 provide the parts outside the CDR3, is GAGVSQSPSNKVTEKGKDVELRCDPISGHTALYWYRQSLGQGLEFLIYFQGNSAPDKSGLPSDRFSAERTGGSVSTLTIQRTQQEDSAVYLCASSLPGTVNTEAFFGQGTRLTVV.

This clonotype came up a few times. This rearrangement joins TRBV7-2 to TRBJ2-1; 12 positions match TRBD2. This CDR3 comprises 16 residues. The V gene's germline CDR1 is SGHTA and CDR2 FQGNSA. V dropped 2 bases and J dropped 5; count of bases not matched to a gene: 4. The CDR3 DNA follows: TGTGCCAGCAGCTTATGGGGACTAGCGGGCAACAATGAGCAGTTCTTC. Its protein product is CASSLWGLAGNNEQFF.

The chain couples TRBV7-8 to TRBJ2-7; 8 positions match TRBD1. Germline-derived CDR1 and CDR2 are SGHVS and FQNEAQ. The CDR3 covers 15 residues. The junction had 10 bases not matched to a gene; V was cut back by 6 bases and J by 3 bases. The CDR3 coding sequence is TGTGCCAGCAGTGACCAGGGACAGGAAAACTACGAGCAGTACTTC. Amino acid sequence: CASSDQGQENYEQYF.

This sequence joins TRBV7-8 and TRBJ2-1; the match to TRBD2 covers 7 bases. There are 13 residues in the CDR3. With 5 bases clipped from V and 5 bases from J, the junction kept 3 bases outside the gene matches. Germline CDR1 reads SGHVS; CDR2 reads FQNEAQ. This chain's CDR3 is CASSDGTNNEQFF. DNA for the CDR3: TGTGCCAGCAGCGACGGGACTAACAATGAGCAGTTCTTC.

The chain is built from TRBV7-8 and TRBJ2-7; 11 positions match TRBD2. There are 16 residues in the CDR3. Per germline, CDR1 SGHVS and CDR2 FQNEAQ. Trimming at V came to 8 bases and at J to 2 bases, leaving 11 bases not matched to a gene. CDR3 coding DNA: TGTGCCAGCCAGAGCAGAACTAGCGGGAGAACCTACGAGCAGTACTTC. Its protein product is CASQSRTSGRTYEQYF.

Only one count was recorded for this clonotype. The chain has TRBV7-2 and TRBJ2-7, with no clear D. Germline CDR1 and CDR2: SGHTA and FQGNSA. V was trimmed by 5 bases and J by 4 bases, leaving 18 bases between them. The CDR3 sequence is 15 residues long. CDR3 in amino acids: CASSQIRWPHYEQYF. In DNA, the CDR3 is TGTGCCAGCAGCCAGATCAGGTGGCCCCATTACGAGCAGTACTTC.

This clonotype has only a few counts. V usage is TRBV10-3 and J usage is TRBJ2-1; D gene ambiguous. Germline loops: CDR1 ENHRY, CDR2 SYGVKD. This CDR3 has 11 amino acids. With 2 bases removed from V and 13 bases from J, the gap between germline ends came to 9 bases. The CDR3 region is CAISEPEHQFF. Here the CDR3 DNA reads TGTGCCATCAGTGAGCCTGAGCACCAGTTCTTC.